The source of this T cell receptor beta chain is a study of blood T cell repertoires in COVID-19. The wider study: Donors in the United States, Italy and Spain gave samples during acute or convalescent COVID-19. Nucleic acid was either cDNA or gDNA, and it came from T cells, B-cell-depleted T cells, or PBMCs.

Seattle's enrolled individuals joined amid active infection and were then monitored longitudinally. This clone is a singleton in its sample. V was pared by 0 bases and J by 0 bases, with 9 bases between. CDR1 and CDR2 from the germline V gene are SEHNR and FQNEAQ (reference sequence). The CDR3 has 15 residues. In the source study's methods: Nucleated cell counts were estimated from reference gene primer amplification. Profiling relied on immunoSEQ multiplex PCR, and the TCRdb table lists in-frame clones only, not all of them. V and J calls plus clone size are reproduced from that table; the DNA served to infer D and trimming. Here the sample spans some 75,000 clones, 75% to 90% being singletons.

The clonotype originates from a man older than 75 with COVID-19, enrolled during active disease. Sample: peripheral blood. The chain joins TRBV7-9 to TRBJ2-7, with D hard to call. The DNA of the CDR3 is TGTGCCAGCAGCTTAGCAGGAGTCCCCTCCTACGAGCAGTACTTC. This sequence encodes CASSLAGVPSYEQYF.